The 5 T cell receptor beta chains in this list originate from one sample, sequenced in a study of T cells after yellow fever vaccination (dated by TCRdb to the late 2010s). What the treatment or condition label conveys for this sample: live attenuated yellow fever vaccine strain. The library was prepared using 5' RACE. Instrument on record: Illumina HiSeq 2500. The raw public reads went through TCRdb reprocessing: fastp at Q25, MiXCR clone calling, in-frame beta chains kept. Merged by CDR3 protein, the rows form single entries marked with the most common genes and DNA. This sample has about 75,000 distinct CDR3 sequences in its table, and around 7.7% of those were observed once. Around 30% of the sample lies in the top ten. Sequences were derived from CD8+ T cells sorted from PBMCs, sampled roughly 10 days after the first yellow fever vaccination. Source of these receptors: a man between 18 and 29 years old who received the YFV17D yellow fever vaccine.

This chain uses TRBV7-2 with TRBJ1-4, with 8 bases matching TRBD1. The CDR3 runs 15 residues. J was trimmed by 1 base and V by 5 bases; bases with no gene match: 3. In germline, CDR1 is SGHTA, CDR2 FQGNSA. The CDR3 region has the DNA TGTGCCAGCAGCGGAGGACAGGGAACTAATGAAAAACTGTTTTTT. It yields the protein CASSGGQGTNEKLFF.

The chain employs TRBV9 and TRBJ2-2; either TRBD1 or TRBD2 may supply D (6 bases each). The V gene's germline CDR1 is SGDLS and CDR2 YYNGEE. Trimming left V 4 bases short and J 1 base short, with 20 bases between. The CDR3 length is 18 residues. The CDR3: CASSFRAGGMGNTGELFF. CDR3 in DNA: TGTGCCAGCAGCTTTAGAGCCGGGGGCATGGGGAACACCGGGGAGCTGTTTTTT.

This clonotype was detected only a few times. The CDR3 protein is CASSYGTGRRELFF. The DNA for the CDR3 is TGTGCCAGCAGTTACGGGACAGGGCGAAGAGAACTGTTTTTT. This chain connects TRBV6-5 to TRBJ1-4; TRBD1 agrees at 9 bases. V lost 2 bases, J lost 12 bases, and 7 bases stayed unmatched. CDR1 is MNHEY and CDR2 is SVGAGI in the germline V gene. The CDR3 consists of 14 residues.

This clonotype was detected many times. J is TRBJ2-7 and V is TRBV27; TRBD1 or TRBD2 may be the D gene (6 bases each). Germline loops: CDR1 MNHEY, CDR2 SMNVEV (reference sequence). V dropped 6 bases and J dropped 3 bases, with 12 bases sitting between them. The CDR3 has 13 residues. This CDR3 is CASRAAGHYEQYV. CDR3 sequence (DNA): TGTGCCAGCAGGGCCGCGGGACACTACGAGCAGTACGTC.

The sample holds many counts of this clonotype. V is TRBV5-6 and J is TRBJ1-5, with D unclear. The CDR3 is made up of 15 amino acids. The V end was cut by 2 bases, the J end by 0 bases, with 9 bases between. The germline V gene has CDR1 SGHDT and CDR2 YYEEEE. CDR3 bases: TGTGCCAGCAGCTTAGGCATCTCTAGCAATCAGCCCCAGCATTTT. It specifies CASSLGISSNQPQHF.